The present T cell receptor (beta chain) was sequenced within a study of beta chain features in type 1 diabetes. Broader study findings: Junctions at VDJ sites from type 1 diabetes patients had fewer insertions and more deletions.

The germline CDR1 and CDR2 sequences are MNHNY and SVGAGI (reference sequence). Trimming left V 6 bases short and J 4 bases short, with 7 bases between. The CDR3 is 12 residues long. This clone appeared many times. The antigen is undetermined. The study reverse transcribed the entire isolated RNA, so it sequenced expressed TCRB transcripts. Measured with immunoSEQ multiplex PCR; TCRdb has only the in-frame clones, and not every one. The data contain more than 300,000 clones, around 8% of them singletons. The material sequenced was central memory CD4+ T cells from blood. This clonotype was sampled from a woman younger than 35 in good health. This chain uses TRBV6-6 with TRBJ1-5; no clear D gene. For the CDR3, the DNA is TGTGCCAGCAGGGGGATGAATCAGCCCCAGCATTTT. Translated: CASRGMNQPQHF.